The entry below gives a single TCR beta chain sequence along with its context. These data belong to a study of shared clonotypes between healthy human individuals. Using immunoSEQ multiplex PCR, the repertoire was profiled, and TCRdb retains in-frame clones only, with some absent. The sample contains about 470,000 clones, about 85% of which appear only once. The CDR3 totals 18 residues. Germline V gene lookup returns CDR1 SGHDN and CDR2 FVKESK. The V segment lost 0 bases and the J segment 0 bases; nucleotides outside the gene matches: 11. What was sequenced was PBMCs. The TCR comes from a woman aged 40 to 49 in good health. Some clones in this sample may be carry-over from other donors' samples. The chain uses TRBV14 and TRBJ2-7; 7 nucleotides align to TRBD2. The chain's CDR3 is CASSQDPRSRTSSYEQYF. Here the CDR3 DNA reads TGTGCCAGCAGCCAAGATCCCCGGTCTAGGACTAGCTCCTACGAGCAGTACTTC. Supplemented by reference TRBV14 and TRBJ2-7, the full variable domain reads EAGVTQFPSHSVIEKGQTVTLRCDPISGHDNLYWYRRVMGKEIKFLLHFVKESKQDESGMPNNRFLAERTGGTYSTLKVQPAELEDSGVYFCASSQDPRSRTSSYEQYFGPGTRLTVT.